These 28 T cell receptor beta chains came from one sample sequenced in a study of blood T cell repertoires in COVID-19. The protocol was immunoSEQ multiplex PCR, while the TCRdb copy is restricted to in-frame clones and leaves out a portion. The top ten hold 7.5% to 9% of the sample, which has approximately 530,000 clones, less than 90% seen once. What was sequenced was peripheral blood. Every receptor here comes from a woman aged 50 to 60 with COVID-19, enrolled during active disease.

The chain carries TRBV27 and TRBJ1-1; D might be TRBD1 (6 bases). The length of the CDR3 is 15 residues. Germline V CDR1 and CDR2: MNHEY, SMNVEV (reference sequence). V lost 6 bases and J 5 bases, leaving 19 bases between the germline ends. CDR3: CASRRQVVAETEAFF. CDR3 sequence (DNA): TGTGCCAGCAGGCGACAGGTTGTCGCAGAGACTGAAGCTTTCTTT.

V usage is TRBV7-9 and J usage is TRBJ2-5, with TRBD2 matching over 12 bases. Germline CDR1 SEHNR, CDR2 FQNEAQ (reference sequence). The CDR3 sequence is 16 residues long. V trimming: 5 bases; J trimming: 2 bases; junction bases outside the gene matches: 6. As DNA, the CDR3 is TGTGCCAGCAGCCCTTGGACTAGCGGGGATCAAGAGACCCAGTACTTC. Its protein is CASSPWTSGDQETQYF.

The chain joins TRBV5-1 to TRBJ1-6; D may be TRBD1 (6 bases). V lost 1 base, J lost 7 bases, and 12 bases lay in between. This CDR3 has 15 residues. CDR1 is SGHRS, CDR2 YFSETQ, per germline. CDR3 DNA sequence: TGCGCCAGCAGCTTGACAGGGTTTGGGAATTCACCCCTCCACTTT. This encodes CASSLTGFGNSPLHF.

This clone showed up just a few times. In the same sample, other DNA sequences code for this CDR3. This chain links TRBV5-1 with TRBJ1-1; TRBD1 might be the D (6 bases). The CDR3 totals 13 residues. V was trimmed by 0 bases and J by 3 bases, leaving 6 bases between them. Germline lookup yields CDR1 SGHRS and CDR2 YFSETQ. CDR3: CASSLAGDTEAFF. CDR3 coding DNA: TGCGCCAGCAGCTTGGCAGGGGACACTGAAGCTTTCTTT.

This clone has just a few counts. The V and J genes are TRBV7-9 and TRBJ2-3; 9 bases line up with TRBD2. The CDR3 sequence is 13 residues long. The germline V gene encodes CDR1 SEHNR and CDR2 FQNEAQ (reference sequence). V was pared by 9 bases and J by 6 bases, with 7 bases of the junction left unmatched. The CDR3 loop reads CASLAGVGDTQYF. In DNA form, the CDR3 reads TGTGCCAGTTTAGCGGGGGTTGGGGATACGCAGTATTTT.

The chain is built from TRBV11-3 and TRBJ2-5; TRBD2 matches at 10 bases. The CDR3 spans 15 residues. The V and J ends lost 2 bases and 2 bases, in that order; junction bases with no gene match: 2. Germline CDR1 is SGHNT and CDR2 is YENEEA. CDR3 region: CASSLTSGDQETQYF. The CDR3 DNA reads as TGTGCCAGCAGCTTAACTAGCGGGGATCAAGAGACCCAGTACTTC.

This chain joins TRBV2 and TRBJ2-7; the match to TRBD1 covers 9 bases. The germline CDR1 and CDR2 sequences are SNHLY and FYNNEI. This CDR3 is built from 13 residues. The trim removed 5 bases at V and 6 bases at J, leaving 5 bases unmatched. In DNA form, the CDR3 reads TGTGCCAGCAGTTTCGGGACAGGGTTCGAGCAGTACTTC. Its translation: CASSFGTGFEQYF. Full variable domain (outside the CDR3, taken from reference TRBV2 and TRBJ2-7): EPEVTQTPSHQVTQMGQEVILRCVPISNHLYFYWYRQILGQKVEFLVSFYNNEISEKSEIFDDQFSVERPDGSNFTLKIRSTKLEDSAMYFCASSFGTGFEQYFGPGTRLTVT.

V and J are TRBV10-3 and TRBJ2-2; tentatively, D is TRBD2 (6 bases). CDR3 length: 17 amino acids. Trimming left V 1 base short and J 4 bases short, with 16 bases between. Germline values: CDR1 ENHRY, CDR2 SYGVKD. CDR3 protein: CAISEFKGGLSTGELFF. The CDR3 DNA sequence: TGTGCCATCAGTGAGTTTAAGGGAGGATTATCCACCGGGGAGCTGTTTTTT.

This sequence joins TRBV20-1 and TRBJ2-3, with D perhaps matching TRBD2 (5 bases). The V end lost 6 bases, the J end lost 7 bases, and 11 bases lay between the germline ends. Germline V gene lookup returns CDR1 DFQATT and CDR2 SNEGSKA (reference sequence). The CDR3 is 11 residues long. DNA of the CDR3: TGCAGTGCCCAACTAGGGAATACGCAGTATTTT. The encoded protein is CSAQLGNTQYF.

The chain is built from TRBV5-1 and TRBJ2-3, with 7 positions matching TRBD2. Germline loops: CDR1 SGHRS, CDR2 YFSETQ. The trim removed 4 bases at V and 5 bases at J, leaving 13 bases unmatched. CDR3 length equals 16 residues. This chain's CDR3 is CASSLTTSAQGDTQYF. CDR3 sequence (DNA): TGCGCCAGCAGCCTCACAACTAGCGCCCAGGGAGATACGCAGTATTTT.

The genes are TRBV14 and TRBJ2-7, with D uncertain. The CDR3 has 14 residues. Germline V CDR1 and CDR2: SGHDN, FVKESK. V dropped 5 bases and J dropped 1 base, with 12 bases sitting between them. The CDR3 DNA follows: TGTGCCAGCAGCGCGTCCCGATCATCCTACGAGCAGTACTTC. The encoded protein is CASSASRSSYEQYF.

The chain recombines TRBV27 with TRBJ1-5; TRBD1 might be the D (6 bases). V dropped 4 bases and J dropped 5 bases, with 9 bases sitting between them. Germline assignment: CDR1 MNHEY and CDR2 SMNVEV (reference sequence). The CDR3 extends over 13 amino acids. Here the CDR3 reads CASSYRVHQPQHF. DNA of the CDR3: TGTGCCAGCAGTTACAGGGTACATCAGCCCCAGCATTTT.

V and J are TRBV5-1 and TRBJ1-1; possibly TRBD1 for D (5 bases). CDR1 SGHRS and CDR2 YFSETQ come from the germline V gene. The V end was cut by 5 bases, the J end by 5 bases, with 16 bases between. The CDR3 runs to 14 residues. CDR3 amino acids: CASRLGREGTEAFF. DNA for the CDR3: TGCGCCAGCAGGTTAGGGCGGGAGGGGACTGAAGCTTTCTTT. The entire variable domain, with the rest obtained from reference TRBV5-1 and TRBJ1-1, is as follows: KAGVTQTPRYLIKTRGQQVTLSCSPISGHRSVSWYQQTPGQGLQFLFEYFSETQRNKGNFPGRFSGRQFSNSRSEMNVSTLELGDSALYLCASRLGREGTEAFFGQGTRLTVV.

This clone was seen more than once but under ten times. This chain links TRBV2 with TRBJ1-5, with 11 nucleotides matching TRBD1. Germline V CDR1 and CDR2: SNHLY, FYNNEI. The CDR3 extends over 13 amino acids. The trim removed 8 bases at V and 5 bases at J, leaving 2 bases unmatched. CDR3: CASGTGGYQPQHF. The CDR3 DNA sequence: TGTGCCAGCGGGACAGGGGGTTATCAGCCCCAGCATTTT.

The chain is built from TRBV11-2 and TRBJ2-7, with TRBD1 matching over 7 bases. Germline CDR1 and CDR2: SGHAT and FQNNGV. The junction had 3 bases not matched to a gene; V was cut back by 6 bases and J by 1 base. The CDR3 is made up of 13 amino acids. The CDR3 DNA reads as TGTGCCAGCAGTCAGGACAGGTCCTACGAGCAGTACTTC. This translates into CASSQDRSYEQYF.

This clone is a singleton in its sample. The DNA for the CDR3 is TGTGCCAGCAGCACGACTAGCGGGGGCACAGATACGCAGTATTTT. This translates into CASSTTSGGTDTQYF. This chain uses TRBV13 with TRBJ2-3; 11 nucleotides match TRBD2. The trim removed 5 bases at V and 1 base at J, leaving 2 bases unmatched. CDR3 length: 15 residues. The germline V gene encodes CDR1 PRHDT and CDR2 FYEKMQ (reference sequence).

The V and J genes are TRBV18 and TRBJ2-1; 8 positions agree with TRBD1. Trimming removed 1 base from V and 0 bases from J; junction bases left unmatched: 2. This CDR3 has 16 amino acids. From germline, CDR1 is KGHSH and CDR2 LQKENI. Written as DNA, the CDR3 is TGTGCCAGCTCACCACAGCAGGGGGCCTCCTACAATGAGCAGTTCTTC. Amino acid sequence: CASSPQQGASYNEQFF.

This chain connects TRBV18 to TRBJ2-3; a weak D match, TRBD2 (6 bases). This CDR3 contains 15 residues. Germline V gives CDR1 KGHSH, CDR2 LQKENI. V shed 3 bases and J shed 2 bases, with 12 bases lying between them. The CDR3 spells CASSPGGIFTDTQYF. CDR3 sequence (DNA): TGTGCCAGCTCACCTGGCGGGATCTTCACAGATACGCAGTATTTT.

V is TRBV2 and J is TRBJ1-1; TRBD1 agrees at 8 bases. In germline, CDR1 is SNHLY, CDR2 FYNNEI. This CDR3 region has 14 residues. V shed 6 bases and J 5 bases; nucleotides not matched to a gene: 8. CDR3 in amino acids: CASRPDRVGTEAFF. The CDR3, as DNA: TGTGCCAGCAGACCGGACAGGGTCGGAACTGAAGCTTTCTTT.

The chain employs TRBV20-1 and TRBJ2-1, with a possible D match to TRBD2 (6 bases). V was pared by 3 bases and J by 10 bases, with 13 bases between. The CDR3 has 12 residues. The germline CDR1 and CDR2 sequences are DFQATT and SNEGSKA (reference sequence). The CDR3 loop reads CSASGGRLEQFF. The CDR3 DNA sequence: TGCAGTGCTAGTGGGGGGAGGTTAGAGCAGTTCTTC.

The V gene is TRBV28, the J gene TRBJ2-7; 9 bases align to TRBD2. V lost 4 bases to trimming and J lost 3 bases; unmatched junction nucleotides: 4. The V gene's germline CDR1 is MDHEN and CDR2 SYDVKM. The CDR3 contains 14 residues. In nucleotides, the CDR3 is TGTGCCAGCAGTTCTAGCGGGAAGGGCTACGAGCAGTACTTC. It yields the protein CASSSSGKGYEQYF.

The chain carries TRBV29-1 and TRBJ2-5; D gene ambiguous. This CDR3 is built from 10 residues. V gave up 2 bases and J gave up 7 bases, with 5 bases separating them. Per the germline V gene, CDR1 is SQVTM and CDR2 is ANQGSEA. CDR3 amino acids: CSVEWRTQYF. DNA for the CDR3: TGCAGCGTTGAATGGAGGACCCAGTACTTC.

CDR3 coding DNA: TGTGCCAGCAGCCGACTAGCGGGGTCCTACAATGAGCAGTTCTTC. Translated: CASSRLAGSYNEQFF. This rearrangement joins TRBV7-3 to TRBJ2-1; 11 positions match TRBD2. CDR3 length: 15 amino acids. Germline loops: CDR1 SGHTA, CDR2 FQGTGA. The V and J ends lost 5 bases and 1 base, in that order; junction bases with no gene match: 1.

The J gene is TRBJ1-1, the V gene TRBV29-1; 7 bases fit TRBD1. The CDR3 consists of 13 residues. The V gene end was trimmed by 8 bases and the J gene end by 2 bases; junction bases not matched to a gene: 8. Germline V gene sequence: CDR1 SQVTM, CDR2 ANQGSEA. In DNA form, the CDR3 reads TGCAGCTGTAGACACAGGGGAAACACTGAAGCTTTCTTT. Protein sequence: CSCRHRGNTEAFF.

The gene calls are TRBV3-1 (or the pseudogene TRBV3-2) and TRBJ1-1; possible D gene TRBD1, 5 bases. Trimming cost V 1 base and J 5 bases, with 14 bases left between them. This CDR3 comprises 15 residues. Germline CDR1 reads LGHDT; CDR2 reads YNNKEL (reference sequence). CDR3 DNA: TGTGCCAGCAGCCAAGTTGGTGGCCGGGGGACTGAAGCTTTCTTT. This gives the protein CASSQVGGRGTEAFF.

The V gene is TRBV6-5, the J gene TRBJ1-6; TRBD1 is a possible D gene (6 bases). The V gene lost 9 bases and the J gene lost 6 bases, with 12 bases spanning the gap. The CDR3 is 13 residues long. Germline lookup yields CDR1 MNHEY and CDR2 SVGAGI. The CDR3 is CASRTAANSPLHF. DNA of the CDR3: TGTGCCAGTCGGACAGCGGCTAATTCACCCCTCCACTTT.

The chain joins TRBV5-4 to TRBJ2-3, with 8 bases that match TRBD2. The CDR3 contains 15 residues. Trimming took 3 bases from V and 2 from J; bases not matched to a gene: 5. CDR1 and CDR2 (germline): SGHNT, YYREEE (reference sequence). The CDR3 loop reads CASSSGGEYTDTQYF. The CDR3 coding sequence is TGTGCCAGCAGCTCCGGGGGGGAGTACACAGATACGCAGTATTTT. Drawing the rest from reference TRBV5-4 and TRBJ2-3, the complete variable domain is ETGVTQSPTHLIKTRGQQVTLRCSSQSGHNTVSWYQQALGQGPQFIFQYYREEENGRGNFPPRFSGLQFPNYSSELNVNALELDDSALYLCASSSGGEYTDTQYFGPGTRLTVL.

This clone was counted a single time. The CDR3 DNA sequence: TGTGCCAGCAGTGAGGGACAGGGGGACTACAATGAGCAGTTCTTC. Amino acids: CASSEGQGDYNEQFF. The chain couples TRBV2 to TRBJ2-1; 11 bases line up with TRBD1. This CDR3 region has 15 residues. Germline CDR1 and CDR2: SNHLY and FYNNEI. J was trimmed by 3 bases and V by 3 bases; bases with no gene match: 1. The complete variable domain, with remaining parts taken from reference TRBV2 and TRBJ2-1, reads EPEVTQTPSHQVTQMGQEVILRCVPISNHLYFYWYRQILGQKVEFLVSFYNNEISEKSEIFDDQFSVERPDGSNFTLKIRSTKLEDSAMYFCASSEGQGDYNEQFFGPGTRLTVL.